This T cell receptor (beta chain) originates from a study of blood T cell repertoires in COVID-19. Study context: Some COVID-19 samples were acute and others convalescent; all came from the United States, Italy and Spain.

Those who participated ranged in age from about 18 to 89 years and resided in about two dozen US areas. Per the authors' pipeline: Amplifying reference gene primers gave estimates of nucleated cell counts. The protocol was immunoSEQ multiplex PCR, while the TCRdb copy is restricted to in-frame clones and leaves out a portion. The V and J calls and clone size come from that table; D and trimming were worked out from the DNA. Counted here are some 290,000 clones, roughly 91% occurring once; the ten biggest clones make up about 2.5%. Deletions cut 4 bases from V and 6 bases from J, with 15 bases between. Germline-derived CDR1 and CDR2 are MDHEN and SYDVKM. The length of the CDR3 is 14 residues.

This TCR came from a woman aged 40-49 years with acute COVID-19. The chain is built from TRBV28 and TRBJ1-1; TRBD1 might be the D (6 bases). The sample was PBMCs or T cells enriched from blood (not recorded which). DNA of the CDR3: TGTGCCAGCAGTTCCTCGGGTGACAGGTCTGAAGCTTTCTTT. It codes for CASSSSGDRSEAFF.